This entry lists 16 T cell receptor beta chains sequenced from one sample in a study of blood T cell repertoires in COVID-19. Here immunoSEQ multiplex PCR was the method, and the copy in TCRdb shows in-frame clones only, minus some. This sample has hundreds of thousands of clones, with 65% to 90% found just once. The material sequenced was peripheral blood. The receptors originated from a woman aged 70-85 years with COVID-19, enrolled during active disease.

DNA of the CDR3: TGTGCCAGCAGTCCCTCATCCAGGGCAGGCTACACCTTC. The encoded protein is CASSPSSRAGYTF. This rearrangement joins TRBV27 to TRBJ1-2; a weak D match, TRBD1 (5 bases). The CDR3 runs 13 residues. Germline V CDR1 and CDR2: MNHEY, SMNVEV (reference sequence). The V and J ends lost 5 bases and 8 bases respectively, with 15 bases between them.

This CDR3 is CASSLGGPQETQYF. CDR3 DNA sequence: TGTGCCAGCAGCTTAGGGGGCCCCCAAGAGACCCAGTACTTC. The chain carries TRBV7-2 and TRBJ2-5, with a weak D call TRBD1 (5 bases). CDR1 is SGHTA, CDR2 FQGNSA, per germline. The CDR3 loop spans 14 amino acids. V lost 1 base, J lost 1 base, and 7 bases lay in between. The variable domain in full, completed from reference TRBV7-2 and TRBJ2-5, reads GAGVSQSPSNKVTEKGKDVELRCDPISGHTALYWYRQSLGQGLEFLIYFQGNSAPDKSGLPSDRFSAERTGGSVSTLTIQRTQQEDSAVYLCASSLGGPQETQYFGPGTRLLVL.

The gene calls are TRBV2 and TRBJ1-3, with TRBD1 matching 7 bases. Germline CDR1 is SNHLY and CDR2 is FYNNEI. V was pared by 7 bases and J by 7 bases, with 10 bases of the junction left unmatched. The CDR3 runs to 14 residues. CDR3 loop: CASTLLRDSNTIYF. The CDR3 DNA follows: TGTGCCAGCACCTTACTGAGGGACAGTAACACCATATATTTT.

The gene calls are TRBV5-1 and TRBJ2-1, with D perhaps matching TRBD1 (6 bases). Germline-derived CDR1 and CDR2 are SGHRS and YFSETQ. Trimming stripped 4 bases from V and 8 bases from J, with 22 bases between. This CDR3 contains 16 residues. The CDR3 region is CASSIGPDPGGDEQFF. For the CDR3, the DNA is TGCGCCAGCAGCATCGGACCGGACCCTGGGGGCGATGAGCAGTTCTTC.

The chain links TRBV19 to TRBJ1-5, with 9 bases aligning to TRBD1. The V and J ends lost 2 bases and 5 bases, in that order; junction bases with no gene match: 1. The CDR3 totals 14 residues. In germline, CDR1 is LNHDA, CDR2 SQIVND (reference sequence). DNA for the CDR3: TGTGCCAGTAGTATATACAGGGGGCATCAGCCCCAGCATTTT. This codes for CASSIYRGHQPQHF.

The chain uses TRBV11-2 and TRBJ1-2, with a possible D match to TRBD1 (5 bases). The germline V and J ends were trimmed by 3 bases and 4 bases, with 12 bases remaining between them. Germline loops: CDR1 SGHAT, CDR2 FQNNGV. This CDR3 is built from 14 residues. The CDR3 is CASSFSQGGYGYTF. In DNA, the CDR3 is TGTGCCAGCAGCTTTAGCCAGGGCGGCTATGGCTACACCTTC.

The CDR3 reads CASSPTGNSPLHF. Written as DNA, the CDR3 is TGTGCCAGCTCACCGACAGGGAATTCACCCCTCCACTTT. The V gene is TRBV18, the J gene TRBJ1-6; 7 bases fit TRBD1. CDR1 and CDR2 (germline): KGHSH, LQKENI. Losses at the gene ends were 3 bases for V and 7 bases for J; bases not matched to a gene: 0. This CDR3 has 13 residues.

This clone was counted between two and nine times. CDR3 in amino acids: CASSHGGRQPQHF. The CDR3 bases are TGTGCCAGCAGCCACGGGGGTAGGCAGCCCCAGCATTTT. This rearrangement joins TRBV3-1 (or the pseudogene TRBV3-2) to TRBJ1-5; maybe TRBD1 (5 bases). V was pared by 3 bases and J by 7 bases, with 10 bases between. The CDR3 is 13 amino acids. CDR1 and CDR2 from the germline V gene are LGHDT and YNNKEL (reference sequence).

V is TRBV12-3 or TRBV12-4 and J is TRBJ1-2; 7 nucleotides align to TRBD1. The CDR3 contains 13 residues. With V trimmed by 5 bases and J by 2 bases, 2 bases remained unmatched. Here the CDR3 reads CASSGTANYGYTF. For the CDR3, the DNA is TGTGCCAGCAGTGGGACAGCCAACTATGGCTACACCTTC.

J is TRBJ2-3 and V is TRBV30, with TRBD2 identical over 8 bases. The V and J ends lost 5 bases and 3 bases, in that order; junction bases with no gene match: 13. CDR3 length: 16 residues. Per germline, CDR1 GTSNPN and CDR2 SVGIG (reference sequence). DNA of the CDR3: TGTGCCTGGCAATTTGGGTCGGGGGGGCCAACAGATACGCAGTATTTT. Its translation: CAWQFGSGGPTDTQYF.

The V call is TRBV7-3, the J call TRBJ1-5; 7 nucleotides align to TRBD1. The germline V gene encodes CDR1 SGHTA and CDR2 FQGTGA. V was pared by 4 bases and J by 4 bases, with 10 bases of the junction left unmatched. The CDR3 spans 16 residues. CDR3 loop: CASSSQTGMGNQPQHF. In nucleotides, the CDR3 is TGTGCCAGCAGCTCCCAGACAGGGATGGGGAATCAGCCCCAGCATTTT.

DNA for the CDR3: TGTGCCAGCCTAGGATTATTCTCCTACGAGCAGTACTTC. Translated, it gives CASLGLFSYEQYF. The rearrangement uses TRBV28 and TRBJ2-7; D ambiguous. In germline, CDR1 is MDHEN, CDR2 SYDVKM. The CDR3 runs to 13 residues. Trimming pared 8 bases from V and 0 bases from J, leaving 11 bases between.

The rearrangement uses TRBV6-5 and TRBJ2-5, with D unresolved. The germline V gene has CDR1 MNHEY and CDR2 SVGAGI. Trimming removed 0 bases at V and 2 bases at J, with 10 bases between. This CDR3 region has 15 residues. In DNA form, the CDR3 reads TGTGCCAGCAGTTACTCGAGGTGGAGACAAGAGACCCAGTACTTC. This encodes CASSYSRWRQETQYF.

CDR3 coding DNA: TGTGCCACCAGTGCCTTCAACAGATGGGATGAGCAGTTCTTC. Its protein is CATSAFNRWDEQFF. The V gene is TRBV24-1, the J gene TRBJ2-1; D not certain. With 5 bases removed from V and 8 bases from J, the gap between germline ends came to 15 bases. The CDR3 is 14 amino acids. Germline CDR1 reads KGHDR; CDR2 reads SFDVKD.

The chain has TRBV2 and TRBJ2-1; 10 bases fit TRBD2. Trimming took 6 bases from V and 7 from J; bases not matched to a gene: 9. The CDR3 is 15 residues long. From germline, CDR1 is SNHLY and CDR2 FYNNEI. CDR3: CASSSSGGAVNEQFF. The CDR3 nucleotides read TGTGCCAGCAGCTCCAGCGGGGGGGCGGTTAATGAGCAGTTCTTC.

The J gene is TRBJ2-1, the V gene TRBV29-1, with D maybe TRBD1 (5 bases). The CDR3 spans 14 residues. CDR1 is SQVTM and CDR2 is ANQGSEA in the germline V gene. Trimming removed 3 bases at V and 10 bases at J, with 19 bases between. CDR3 protein: CSVDRQGRGGEQFF. In DNA form, the CDR3 reads TGCAGCGTTGATCGGCAGGGAAGGGGCGGAGAGCAGTTCTTC.